This T cell receptor (beta chain) is from a study of T-cell reconstitution after alpha-beta-depleted transplantation in children. The TCRbeta library was prepared with unique molecular identifiers. Using its own MiXCR run on the PCR reads, TCRdb lists one record per CDR3 protein. This table holds about 400,000 distinct CDR3 sequences, roughly 22% found once. This TCR derives from a human donor who donated a stem cell graft to a child with acute myeloid leukemia. The sequenced sample was PBMCs from the stem cell graft donor, obtained from the stem cell graft.

The CDR3 loop is CSARINEQYF. In DNA, the CDR3 is TGCAGTGCTAGAATTAACGAGCAGTACTTC. The J gene is TRBJ2-7, the V gene TRBV20-1; D gene uncertain. The CDR3 covers 10 residues. The germline V gene has CDR1 DFQATT and CDR2 SNEGSKA (reference sequence). Trimming took off 2 bases at V and 5 bases at J, with 4 bases between the two ends.